This TCR beta chain was identified in a study of cytotoxic CD8 clonotypes in ibrutinib-treated CLL. At the level of the study: Partial responders around 25, complete 2; around twelve progressed and approximately 15 stayed in remission by median roughly 5.5 years.

The ends were cut back, 0 bases at V and 5 bases at J, with 5 bases in the middle. This CDR3 is built from 12 residues. Germline V gene data show CDR1 as SEHNR and CDR2 as FQNEAQ (reference sequence). Sequencing was performed with immunoSEQ multiplex PCR; in TCRdb, only in-frame clones are kept and a portion is missing. The sample comprises roughly 150,000 clones, approximately 84% of which are singletons, and 3.5% to 5.5% rests with the top ten. This chain joins TRBV7-9 and TRBJ2-7; D unclear. Sequenced here: PBMCs, sampled after 24 months of ibrutinib treatment. This sequence originates from a human donor with chronic lymphocytic leukemia. CDR3: CASSLAWDEQYF. CDR3 nucleotide sequence: TGTGCCAGCAGCTTAGCCTGGGACGAGCAGTACTTC. Drawing the rest from reference TRBV7-9 and TRBJ2-7, the complete variable domain is DTGVSQNPRHKITKRGQNVTFRCDPISEHNRLYWYRQTLGQGPEFLTYFQNEAQLEKSRLLSDRFSAERPKGSFSTLEIQRTEQGDSAMYLCASSLAWDEQYFGPGTRLTVT.